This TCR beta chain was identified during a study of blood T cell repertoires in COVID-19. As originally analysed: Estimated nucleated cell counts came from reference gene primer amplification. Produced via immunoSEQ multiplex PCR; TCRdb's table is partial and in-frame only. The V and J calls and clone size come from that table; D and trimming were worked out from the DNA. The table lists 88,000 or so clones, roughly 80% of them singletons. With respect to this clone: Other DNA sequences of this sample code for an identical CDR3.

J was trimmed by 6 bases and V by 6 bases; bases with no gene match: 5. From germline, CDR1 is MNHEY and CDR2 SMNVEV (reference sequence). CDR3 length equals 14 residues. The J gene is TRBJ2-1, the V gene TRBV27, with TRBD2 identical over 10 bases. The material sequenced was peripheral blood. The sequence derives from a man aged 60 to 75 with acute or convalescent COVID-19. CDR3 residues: CASSRLAGLNEQFF. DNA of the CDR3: TGTGCCAGCAGCCGACTAGCGGGCCTCAATGAGCAGTTCTTC.